This TCR beta chain was recovered during a study of technical replicates of blood from several donors. Produced via immunoSEQ multiplex PCR; TCRdb's table is partial and in-frame only. The sample includes over 85,000 clones, approximately 94% of them seen just once. Germline lookup yields CDR1 MGHRA and CDR2 YSYEKL. The length of the CDR3 is 15 residues. Trimming took 0 bases from V and 8 from J, leaving 13 bases between them. Only one count was recorded for this clone. The source of this sequence is a human donor in good health. The chain couples TRBV4-1 to TRBJ1-4; a possible D gene is TRBD1 (5 bases). The sample was T cells isolated from PBMCs. Here the CDR3 DNA reads TGCGCCAGCAGCCAAGATAGGCAGGGAGGCGAAAAACTGTTTTTT. Protein product: CASSQDRQGGEKLFF.